These T cell receptor beta chains were read from a single sample in a study of early T cells in non-severe SARS-CoV-2 infection. TCRdb itself ran the 5' RACE reads through MiXCR, one entry per CDR3 protein. The sample comprises tens of thousands of distinct CDR3 sequences, around 5% of which are singletons, and approximately 3.5% rests with the top ten. The specimen sequenced was whole blood. These receptor sequences come from an adult who was a healthcare worker with PCR-confirmed SARS-CoV-2 infection or an uninfected control (not recorded which). CDR3s include the opening cysteine and the closing phenylalanine or tryptophan. Fields, in order: CDR3 protein, CDR3 DNA, clone size, V gene, J gene, D gene. The D gene is left open where the match is weak. The size of a clone is reported for some rows only, either as once, few or many, or as a class for expanded clones.

CDR3aa: CASSPRRSGTGDKHSYNEQFF; CDR3nt: TGTGCCAGCAGCCCCCGCCGCAGTGGGACAGGGGATAAACACTCCTACAATGAGCAGTTCTTC; abundance: many; v_gene: TRBV7-6; j_gene: TRBJ2-1; d_gene: TRBD1
CDR3aa: CSAPPTGLASNEQFF; CDR3nt: TGCAGTGCTCCGCCTACCGGACTGGCAAGCAATGAGCAGTTCTTC; abundance: many; v_gene: TRBV20-1; j_gene: TRBJ2-1; d_gene: NA
CDR3aa: CASSVGGATDANEQFF; CDR3nt: TGTGCCAGCAGCGTAGGGGGGGCCACTGATGCCAATGAGCAGTTCTTC; abundance: many; v_gene: TRBV9; j_gene: TRBJ2-1; d_gene: NA
CDR3aa: CASSLLATNEKLFF; CDR3nt: TGCGCCAGCAGCTTGCTTGCAACTAATGAAAAACTGTTTTTT; abundance: many; v_gene: TRBV5-1; j_gene: TRBJ1-4; d_gene: NA
CDR3aa: CASSPHRGPEFF; CDR3nt: TGTGCCAGCAGTCCTCACAGGGGACCAGAGTTCTTC; abundance: many; v_gene: TRBV27; j_gene: TRBJ2-1; d_gene: TRBD1
CDR3aa: CASSPPTSGGETQYF; CDR3nt: TGTGCCAGCAGCCCGCCCACTAGCGGAGGGGAGACCCAGTACTTC; abundance: few; v_gene: TRBV7-6; j_gene: TRBJ2-5; d_gene: TRBD2
CDR3aa: CASNDRDRGGTQYF; CDR3nt: TGTGCCAGCAATGACCGGGACAGGGGTGGGACCCAGTACTTC; abundance: many; v_gene: TRBV6-2/TRBV6-3; j_gene: TRBJ2-5; d_gene: TRBD1
CDR3aa: CASSLREQETQYF; CDR3nt: TGTGCCAGCAGCTTACGGGAACAAGAGACCCAGTACTTC; abundance: few; v_gene: TRBV7-7; j_gene: TRBJ2-5; d_gene: NA
CDR3aa: CASSLATDYTF; CDR3nt: TGTGCCAGCAGCTTAGCGACAGACTACACCTTC; abundance: many; v_gene: TRBV7-9; j_gene: TRBJ1-2; d_gene: NA
CDR3aa: CATSRLQPTEAFF; CDR3nt: TGTGCCACCAGCAGATTACAACCCACTGAAGCTTTCTTT; abundance: few; v_gene: TRBV15; j_gene: TRBJ1-1; d_gene: NA
CDR3aa: CASSLKGGGSNEKLFF; CDR3nt: TGTGCCAGCAGTTTAAAGGGAGGGGGGAGTAATGAAAAACTGTTTTTT; abundance: NA; v_gene: TRBV28; j_gene: TRBJ1-4; d_gene: NA
CDR3aa: CASSPESQGVFYEQYF; CDR3nt: TGTGCCAGCAGCCCAGAGTCGCAGGGGGTTTTCTACGAGCAGTACTTC; abundance: many; v_gene: TRBV7-6; j_gene: TRBJ2-7; d_gene: TRBD1
CDR3aa: CASSLEDEQYF; CDR3nt: TGTGCCAGCAGTTTGGAGGACGAGCAGTACTTC; abundance: NA; v_gene: TRBV28; j_gene: TRBJ2-7; d_gene: NA
CDR3aa: CASSFQTGGKETQYF; CDR3nt: TGCGCCAGCAGCTTTCAAACAGGGGGGAAAGAGACCCAGTACTTC; abundance: many; v_gene: TRBV5-1; j_gene: TRBJ2-5; d_gene: TRBD1
CDR3aa: CSALGGNSPLHF; CDR3nt: TGCAGTGCCCTCGGGGGAAATTCACCCCTCCACTTT; abundance: NA; v_gene: TRBV20-1; j_gene: TRBJ1-6; d_gene: NA
CDR3aa: CASSPGPGGEEYGYTF; CDR3nt: TGTGCCAGCAGCCCCGGACCAGGTGGGGAGGAGTATGGCTACACCTTC; abundance: many; v_gene: TRBV14; j_gene: TRBJ1-2; d_gene: NA
CDR3aa: CASSYRAGQDRGEQYF; CDR3nt: TGTGCCAGCAGTTACCGTGCCGGGCAGGATAGGGGAGAGCAGTACTTC; abundance: few; v_gene: TRBV6-6; j_gene: TRBJ2-7; d_gene: NA
CDR3aa: CASSLRLAGVRNEQFF; CDR3nt: TGTGCCAGTAGTCTCCGACTAGCGGGAGTGAGAAATGAGCAGTTCTTC; abundance: NA; v_gene: TRBV19; j_gene: TRBJ2-1; d_gene: TRBD2
CDR3aa: CASSESAGTEAFF; CDR3nt: TGCGCCAGCAGTGAGTCGGCGGGGACGGAAGCTTTCTTT; abundance: NA; v_gene: TRBV10-1; j_gene: TRBJ1-1; d_gene: NA
CDR3aa: CASSPGRTDRSGANVLTF; CDR3nt: TGCGCCAGCAGTCCCGGCAGGACCGACCGCTCTGGGGCCAACGTCCTGACTTTC; abundance: many; v_gene: TRBV10-2; j_gene: TRBJ2-6; d_gene: NA
CDR3aa: CASTTGDSYTDTQYF; CDR3nt: TGTGCCAGCACCACCGGGGACTCCTACACAGATACGCAGTATTTT; abundance: NA; v_gene: TRBV2; j_gene: TRBJ2-3; d_gene: NA
CDR3aa: CAISESRVQREHNEQFF; CDR3nt: TGTGCCATCAGTGAGTCGAGAGTACAACGGGAGCACAATGAGCAGTTCTTC; abundance: many; v_gene: TRBV10-3; j_gene: TRBJ2-1; d_gene: NA
CDR3aa: CASSYDRAHSGANVLTF; CDR3nt: TGTGCCAGCAGTTACGACAGGGCCCACTCTGGGGCCAACGTCCTGACTTTC; abundance: few; v_gene: TRBV6-5; j_gene: TRBJ2-6; d_gene: TRBD1
CDR3aa: CASSQPTSDQGNEQFF; CDR3nt: TGCGCCAGCAGCCAACCTACTAGCGACCAAGGTAATGAGCAGTTCTTC; abundance: many; v_gene: TRBV4-3; j_gene: TRBJ2-1; d_gene: TRBD2
CDR3aa: CSARRIRSNQPQHF; CDR3nt: TGCAGTGCTAGACGGATAAGGAGCAATCAGCCCCAGCATTTT; abundance: NA; v_gene: TRBV20-1; j_gene: TRBJ1-5; d_gene: NA
CDR3aa: CASGLGTLGEQFF; CDR3nt: TGTGCTAGTGGTTTGGGCACGCTCGGGGAGCAGTTCTTC; abundance: many; v_gene: TRBV12-5; j_gene: TRBJ2-1; d_gene: NA
CDR3aa: CASSSPGGEVTDTQYF; CDR3nt: TGTGCCAGCAGCTCCCCCGGTGGGGAGGTGACAGATACGCAGTATTTT; abundance: NA; v_gene: TRBV5-5; j_gene: TRBJ2-3; d_gene: NA
CDR3aa: CASSLPSGTETQYF; CDR3nt: TGTGCCAGCAGCTTACCTAGCGGGACAGAGACCCAGTACTTC; abundance: many; v_gene: TRBV7-9; j_gene: TRBJ2-5; d_gene: TRBD2
CDR3aa: CSARGDFDQPQHF; CDR3nt: TGCAGTGCTAGAGGAGATTTTGATCAGCCCCAGCATTTT; abundance: NA; v_gene: TRBV20-1; j_gene: TRBJ1-5; d_gene: NA
CDR3aa: CASSLGQGLGYTF; CDR3nt: TGCGCCAGCAGCTTGGGACAGGGACTTGGCTACACCTTC; abundance: many; v_gene: TRBV5-1; j_gene: TRBJ1-2; d_gene: TRBD1
CDR3aa: CASGTISYEQYF; CDR3nt: TGTGCCAGCGGGACGATATCCTACGAGCAGTACTTC; abundance: few; v_gene: TRBV7-6; j_gene: TRBJ2-7; d_gene: NA
CDR3aa: CASSLDGNYNEQFF; CDR3nt: TGCGCCAGCAGCTTGGACGGCAACTACAATGAGCAGTTCTTC; abundance: many; v_gene: TRBV5-1; j_gene: TRBJ2-1; d_gene: NA
CDR3aa: CASSPYGTENGDTQYF; CDR3nt: TGTGCCAGCAGCCCCTACGGGACGGAGAATGGTGATACGCAGTATTTT; abundance: few; v_gene: TRBV11-2; j_gene: TRBJ2-3; d_gene: NA
CDR3aa: CASSFAGTGDEAFF; CDR3nt: TGTGCCAGCAGCTTTGCCGGGACAGGTGATGAAGCTTTCTTT; abundance: NA; v_gene: TRBV7-2; j_gene: TRBJ1-1; d_gene: TRBD1
CDR3aa: CASSDRIPPGELFF; CDR3nt: TGCGCCAGCAGTGACCGGATCCCCCCCGGGGAGCTGTTTTTT; abundance: NA; v_gene: TRBV10-2; j_gene: TRBJ2-2; d_gene: NA
CDR3aa: CASSFPAGVDTQYF; CDR3nt: TGTGCCAGCAGCTTCCCAGCGGGAGTAGATACGCAGTATTTT; abundance: many; v_gene: TRBV7-2; j_gene: TRBJ2-3; d_gene: TRBD2
CDR3aa: CASLSIREFTYEQYF; CDR3nt: TGTGCCAGCCTGAGTATCAGGGAATTCACCTACGAGCAGTACTTC; abundance: few; v_gene: TRBV28; j_gene: TRBJ2-7; d_gene: NA
CDR3aa: CASKRNGVGGYEQYF; CDR3nt: TGTGCCAGCAAAAGAAACGGGGTAGGGGGCTACGAGCAGTACTTC; abundance: many; v_gene: TRBV11-2; j_gene: TRBJ2-7; d_gene: NA
CDR3aa: CASSLTGQFFNQPQHF; CDR3nt: TGTGCCAGCAGTTTGACGGGACAGTTTTTCAATCAGCCCCAGCATTTT; abundance: many; v_gene: TRBV27; j_gene: TRBJ1-5; d_gene: TRBD1
CDR3aa: CASSLTQGSQPQHF; CDR3nt: TGTGCCAGCAGTTTAACTCAGGGTAGCCAGCCCCAGCATTTT; abundance: many; v_gene: TRBV12-3/TRBV12-4; j_gene: TRBJ1-5; d_gene: NA
CDR3aa: CASSFSGTGGRYYGYTF; CDR3nt: TGTGCCAGCAGTTTCTCTGGGACAGGGGGCCGGTACTATGGCTACACCTTC; abundance: NA; v_gene: TRBV28; j_gene: TRBJ1-2; d_gene: TRBD1
CDR3aa: CASSLSQGQGAKNIQYF; CDR3nt: TGTGCCAGCAGCTTAAGTCAGGGACAGGGGGCCAAAAACATTCAGTACTTC; abundance: medium-sized; v_gene: TRBV7-2; j_gene: TRBJ2-4; d_gene: TRBD1
CDR3aa: CASNMTGGNTGELFF; CDR3nt: TGCGCCAGCAATATGACAGGGGGCAACACCGGGGAGCTGTTTTTT; abundance: many; v_gene: TRBV10-2; j_gene: TRBJ2-2; d_gene: TRBD1
CDR3aa: CASSFSSYEQYF; CDR3nt: TGTGCCAGCAGTTTTTCCAGCTACGAGCAGTACTTC; abundance: NA; v_gene: TRBV28; j_gene: TRBJ2-7; d_gene: NA
CDR3aa: CASSRGGSGATDTQYF; CDR3nt: TGTGCCAGCAGTAGGGGAGGATCTGGGGCCACAGATACGCAGTATTTT; abundance: many; v_gene: TRBV28; j_gene: TRBJ2-3; d_gene: NA
CDR3aa: CASSEGTGANSPLHF; CDR3nt: TGTGCCAGCAGTGAAGGGACAGGGGCAAATTCACCCCTCCACTTT; abundance: few; v_gene: TRBV25-1; j_gene: TRBJ1-6; d_gene: TRBD1
CDR3aa: CAISPLTGGAGANVLTF; CDR3nt: TGTGCCATCAGCCCTTTAACAGGGGGCGCAGGGGCCAACGTCCTGACTTTC; abundance: NA; v_gene: TRBV10-3; j_gene: TRBJ2-6; d_gene: TRBD1
CDR3aa: CASSYDGNYGYTF; CDR3nt: TGTGCCAGCAGTTACGACGGCAACTATGGCTACACCTTC; abundance: NA; v_gene: TRBV6-5; j_gene: TRBJ1-2; d_gene: NA
CDR3aa: CASSAQGPLNSPLHF; CDR3nt: TGTGCCAGCAGCGCGCAGGGTCCCCTTAATTCACCCCTCCACTTT; abundance: many; v_gene: TRBV7-2; j_gene: TRBJ1-6; d_gene: NA